These T cell receptor beta chains were read from a single sample in a study of post-analysis software for immune sequencing data. TCRdb reprocessed the PCR reads via MiXCR and lists one record per CDR3 protein. The table includes approximately 350,000 distinct CDR3 sequences, about a third detected once. The sequencing input was blood. The receptors were gathered from a girl aged 5 to 17 with multiple sclerosis. Each CDR3 is given with its conserved first and last residue. The D gene is left open where the match is weak.

CDR3 | J | V | D
CASSSATTVLETQYF | TRBJ2-5 | TRBV5-1 | NA
CASSWGRLVSTDTQYF | TRBJ2-3 | TRBV6-5 | NA
CASRPGGANDKLFF | TRBJ1-4 | TRBV6-5 | NA
CACGRRETEAFF | TRBJ1-1 | TRBV30 | NA
CASSSTGAGANVLTF | TRBJ2-6 | TRBV27 | NA
CASSRDSLLEQYF | TRBJ2-5 | TRBV12-3/TRBV12-4 | TRBD1
CASSEGTAIYEQYF | NA | TRBV2 | NA
CASSEIGTGNQPQHF | TRBJ1-5 | TRBV12-3/TRBV12-4 | TRBD1
CASSLGQTWELFF | TRBJ1-4 | TRBV12-3/TRBV12-4 | TRBD1
CASSSNPGGNTEAFF | TRBJ1-1 | TRBV7-2 | NA
CASSQAFDQPQHF | TRBJ1-5 | TRBV4-2 | NA
CASSQLTGDGYTF | TRBJ1-2 | TRBV4-3 | TRBD1
CASSSRTAYNEQFF | TRBJ2-1 | TRBV5-1 | NA
CASRKQGAGTDTQYF | TRBJ2-3 | TRBV2 | TRBD1
CSAPGQGAVNEQFF | TRBJ2-1 | TRBV20-1 | TRBD1
CRASVGEDEQFF | TRBJ2-1 | TRBV20-1 | NA
CASSLEIAGQGFSYEQYF | TRBJ2-7 | TRBV5-1 | TRBD1
CASSSTGTGTDTQYF | TRBJ2-3 | TRBV19 | TRBD1
CASSLEGWGNNQPQHF | TRBJ1-5 | TRBV7-9 | NA
CASSSGTGLDPYEQYF | TRBJ2-7 | TRBV27 | NA
CASSDDNGGYTF | TRBJ1-2 | TRBV3-1 | NA
CAISESQGGGTDTQYF | TRBJ2-3 | TRBV10-3 | NA
CASSRDRVSPLHF | TRBJ1-6 | TRBV4-3 | TRBD1
CASSIPVSNEQFF | TRBJ2-1 | TRBV6-2/TRBV6-3 | NA
CASSYSSGGSDTQYF | TRBJ2-3 | TRBV6-5 | TRBD2
CASSPGQGQRYEQYF | NA | TRBV6-8 | TRBD1
CASSLDRTRSKLSYEQYF | TRBJ2-7 | TRBV5-1 | TRBD2
CASSRRGTGTGELFF | TRBJ2-2 | TRBV14 | NA
CASSTSGGTGDEQFF | TRBJ2-1 | TRBV7-3 | TRBD2
CASSSSGDLPYEQYF | TRBJ2-7 | TRBV6-6 | NA
CASSSGTGWSEQYF | TRBJ2-7 | TRBV7-9 | TRBD1
CSVRTGILNIQYF | TRBJ2-4 | TRBV29-1 | TRBD1
CASSLRQVNTEAFF | TRBJ1-1 | TRBV28 | NA
CATSRDQGDQPQHF | TRBJ1-5 | TRBV15 | NA
CATSVLGAAEQYF | TRBJ2-7 | TRBV15 | NA
CASSAGRGFVEQFF | TRBJ2-1 | TRBV7-2 | NA
CASSLALTGDETQYF | TRBJ2-5 | TRBV5-1 | TRBD1
CASSYPERGETQYF | TRBJ2-5 | TRBV6-6 | NA
CASRPQEQGAIDEQYF | TRBJ2-7 | TRBV4-1 | TRBD1
CAAGTGNQPQHF | TRBJ1-5 | TRBV10-3 | NA
CASRQTGEGVYEQYF | NA | TRBV12-3/TRBV12-4 | NA
CASSQDTYLRTDTQYF | TRBJ2-3 | TRBV3-1 | NA